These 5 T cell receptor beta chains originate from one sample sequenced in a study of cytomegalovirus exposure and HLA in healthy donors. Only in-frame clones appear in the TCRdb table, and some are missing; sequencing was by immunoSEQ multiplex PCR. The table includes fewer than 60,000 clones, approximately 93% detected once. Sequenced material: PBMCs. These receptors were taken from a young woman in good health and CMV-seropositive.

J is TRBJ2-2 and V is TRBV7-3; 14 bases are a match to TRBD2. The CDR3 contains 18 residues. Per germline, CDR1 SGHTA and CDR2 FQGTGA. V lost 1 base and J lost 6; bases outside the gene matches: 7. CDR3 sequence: CASSLMGLAGASSGELFF. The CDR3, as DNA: TGTGCCAGCAGCTTAATGGGACTAGCGGGAGCATCATCCGGGGAGCTGTTTTTT.

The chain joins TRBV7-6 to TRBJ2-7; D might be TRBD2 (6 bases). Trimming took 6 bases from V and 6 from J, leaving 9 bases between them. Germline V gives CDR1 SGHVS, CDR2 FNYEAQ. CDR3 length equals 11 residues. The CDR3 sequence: CASSSGGEQYF. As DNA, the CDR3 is TGTGCCAGCAGTTCCGGGGGCGAGCAGTACTTC.

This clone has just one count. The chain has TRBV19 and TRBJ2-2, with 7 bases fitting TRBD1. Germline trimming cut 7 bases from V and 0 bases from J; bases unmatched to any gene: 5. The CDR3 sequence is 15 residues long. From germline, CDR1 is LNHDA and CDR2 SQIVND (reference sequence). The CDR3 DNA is TGTGCCAGTACAAGAGACAGGGCGAACACCGGGGAGCTGTTTTTT. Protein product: CASTRDRANTGELFF.

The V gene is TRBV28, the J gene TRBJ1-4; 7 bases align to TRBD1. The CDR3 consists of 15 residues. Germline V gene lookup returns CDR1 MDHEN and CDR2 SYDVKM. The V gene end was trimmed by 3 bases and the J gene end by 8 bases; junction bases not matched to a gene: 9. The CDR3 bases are TGTGCCAGCAGTTTGGTTCTAGGGGGCAACGAAAAACTGTTTTTT. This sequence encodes CASSLVLGGNEKLFF.

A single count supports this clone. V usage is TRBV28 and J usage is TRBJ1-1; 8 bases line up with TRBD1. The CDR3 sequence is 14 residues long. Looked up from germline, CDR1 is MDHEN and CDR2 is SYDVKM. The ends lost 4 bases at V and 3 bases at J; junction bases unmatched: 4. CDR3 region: CASSSGGADTEAFF. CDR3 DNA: TGTGCCAGCAGTTCAGGGGGCGCGGACACTGAAGCTTTCTTT.